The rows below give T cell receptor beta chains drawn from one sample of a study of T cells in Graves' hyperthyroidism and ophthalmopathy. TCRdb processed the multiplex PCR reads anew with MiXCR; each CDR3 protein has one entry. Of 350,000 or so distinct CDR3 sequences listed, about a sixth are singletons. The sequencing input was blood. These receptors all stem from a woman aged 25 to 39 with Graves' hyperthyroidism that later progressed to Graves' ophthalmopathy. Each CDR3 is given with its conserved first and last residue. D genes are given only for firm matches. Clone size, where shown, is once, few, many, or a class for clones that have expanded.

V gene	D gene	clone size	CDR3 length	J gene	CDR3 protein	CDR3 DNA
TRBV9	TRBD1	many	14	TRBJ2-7	CASSSGTGWDEQYF	TGTGCCAGCAGCAGTGGGACAGGGTGGGACGAGCAGTACTTC
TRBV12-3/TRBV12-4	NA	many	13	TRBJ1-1	CASAQGVNTEAFF	TGTGCCAGTGCACAGGGAGTGAACACTGAAGCTTTCTTT
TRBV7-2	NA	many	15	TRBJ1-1	CASSPDSFGNTEAFF	TGTGCCAGCAGCCCCGACAGCTTCGGGAACACTGAAGCTTTCTTT
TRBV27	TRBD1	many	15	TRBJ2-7	CASSLSGGAAYEQYF	TGTGCCAGCAGTTTATCAGGGGGCGCGGCCTACGAGCAGTACTTC
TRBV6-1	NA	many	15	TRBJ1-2	CASSDSAGWDYGYTF	TGTGCCAGCAGTGACTCGGCAGGGTGGGACTATGGCTACACCTTC
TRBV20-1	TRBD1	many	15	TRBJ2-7	CSALPGQGTPYEQYF	TGCAGTGCTCTCCCGGGACAGGGAACCCCCTACGAGCAGTACTTC
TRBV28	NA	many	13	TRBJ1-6	CASSQGKNSPLHF	TGTGCCAGCAGTCAGGGGAAAAATTCACCCCTCCACTTT
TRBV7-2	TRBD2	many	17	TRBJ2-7	CASSLGWRGSLSYEQYF	TGTGCCAGCAGCTTAGGTTGGCGGGGGTCCCTTTCCTACGAGCAGTACTTC
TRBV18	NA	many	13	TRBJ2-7	CASSPGTFYEQYF	TGTGCCAGCTCACCAGGGACCTTCTACGAGCAGTACTTC
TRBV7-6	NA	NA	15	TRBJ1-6	CASSLSPGGNSPLHF	TGTGCCAGCAGCTTAAGCCCGGGGGGTAATTCACCCCTCCACTTT
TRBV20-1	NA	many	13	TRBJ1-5	CSASEGLGQPQHF	TGCAGTGCCTCGGAGGGGTTAGGTCAGCCCCAGCATTTT
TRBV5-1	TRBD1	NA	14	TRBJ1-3	CASSSDRGENTIYF	TGCGCCAGCAGCTCCGACAGGGGTGAGAACACCATATATTTT
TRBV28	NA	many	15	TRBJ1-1	CASSLAGSFNTEAFF	TGTGCCAGCAGTTTGGCGGGGTCGTTCAACACTGAAGCTTTCTTT
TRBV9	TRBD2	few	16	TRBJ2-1	CASSVGGGATYNEQFF	TGTGCCAGCAGCGTAGGCGGGGGGGCTACCTACAATGAGCAGTTCTTC
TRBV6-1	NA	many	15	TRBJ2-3	CASSPSTVSTDTQYF	TGTGCCAGCAGTCCCTCGACGGTTAGCACAGATACGCAGTATTTT
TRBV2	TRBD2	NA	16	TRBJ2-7	CASRAGTSGITYEQYF	TGTGCCAGCAGGGCCGGGACTAGCGGGATTACCTACGAGCAGTACTTC
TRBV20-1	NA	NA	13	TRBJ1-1	CSAPGVVGTEAFF	TGCAGTGCGCCGGGGGTAGTCGGCACTGAAGCTTTCTTT
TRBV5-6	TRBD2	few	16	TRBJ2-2	CASTLGLAVNTGELFF	TGTGCCAGTACCCTCGGGCTAGCGGTTAACACCGGGGAGCTGTTTTTT